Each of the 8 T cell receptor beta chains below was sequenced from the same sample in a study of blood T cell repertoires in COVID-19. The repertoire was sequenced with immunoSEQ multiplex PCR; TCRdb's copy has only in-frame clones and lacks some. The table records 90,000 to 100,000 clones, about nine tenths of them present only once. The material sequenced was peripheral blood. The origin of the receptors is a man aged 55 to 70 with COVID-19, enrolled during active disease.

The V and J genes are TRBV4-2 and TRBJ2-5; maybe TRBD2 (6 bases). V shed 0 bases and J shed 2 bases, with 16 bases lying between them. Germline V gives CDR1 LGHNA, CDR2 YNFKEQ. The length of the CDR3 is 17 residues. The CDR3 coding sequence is TGTGCCAGCAGCCAAGACGGGCTAGCGATCGAACAAGAGACCCAGTACTTC. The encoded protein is CASSQDGLAIEQETQYF.

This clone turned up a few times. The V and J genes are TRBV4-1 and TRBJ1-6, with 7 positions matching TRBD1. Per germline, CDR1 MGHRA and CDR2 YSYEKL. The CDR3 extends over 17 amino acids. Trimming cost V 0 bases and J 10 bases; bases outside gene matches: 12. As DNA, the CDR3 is TGCGCCAGCAGCCAAGATGTTAGGACAGGCCCTGGGTCACCCCTCCACTTT. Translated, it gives CASSQDVRTGPGSPLHF.

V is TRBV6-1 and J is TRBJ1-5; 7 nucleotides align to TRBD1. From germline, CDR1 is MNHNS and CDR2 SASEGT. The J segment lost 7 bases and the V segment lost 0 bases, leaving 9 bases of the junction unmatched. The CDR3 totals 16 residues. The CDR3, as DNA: TGTGCCAGCAGTGAAGCTTCTTGGGGGGACAGCCAGCCCCAGCATTTT. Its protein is CASSEASWGDSQPQHF.

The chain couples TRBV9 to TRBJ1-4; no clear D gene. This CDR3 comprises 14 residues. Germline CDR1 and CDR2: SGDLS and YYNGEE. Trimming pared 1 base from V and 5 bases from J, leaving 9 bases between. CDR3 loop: CASSVSPGNEKLFF. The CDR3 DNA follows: TGTGCCAGCAGCGTAAGCCCCGGGAATGAAAAACTGTTTTTT.

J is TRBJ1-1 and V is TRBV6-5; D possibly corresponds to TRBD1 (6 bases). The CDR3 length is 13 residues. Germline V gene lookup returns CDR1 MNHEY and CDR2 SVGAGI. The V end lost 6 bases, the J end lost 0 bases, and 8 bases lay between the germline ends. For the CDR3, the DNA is TGTGCCAGCAGCGGACAGCTGAACACTGAAGCTTTCTTT. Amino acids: CASSGQLNTEAFF.

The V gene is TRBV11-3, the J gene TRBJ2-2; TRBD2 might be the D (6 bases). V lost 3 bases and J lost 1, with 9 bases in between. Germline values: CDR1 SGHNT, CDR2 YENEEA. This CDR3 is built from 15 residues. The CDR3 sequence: CASSLVRENTGELFF. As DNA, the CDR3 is TGTGCCAGCAGCTTGGTGCGGGAGAACACCGGGGAGCTGTTTTTT.

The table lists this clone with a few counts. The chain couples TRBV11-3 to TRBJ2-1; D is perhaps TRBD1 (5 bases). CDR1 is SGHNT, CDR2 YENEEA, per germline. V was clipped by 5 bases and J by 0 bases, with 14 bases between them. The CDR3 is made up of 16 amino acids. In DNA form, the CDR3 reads TGTGCCAGCAGCCGTCACGGAAGGGGCTCCTACAATGAGCAGTTCTTC. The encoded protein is CASSRHGRGSYNEQFF.

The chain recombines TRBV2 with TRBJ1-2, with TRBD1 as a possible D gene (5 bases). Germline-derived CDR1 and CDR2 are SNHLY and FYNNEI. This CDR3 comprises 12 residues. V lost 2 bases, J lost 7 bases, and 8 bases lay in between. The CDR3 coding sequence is TGTGCCAGCAGTGAAACCAGGGCTGGCTACACCTTC. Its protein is CASSETRAGYTF.